The rows below give T cell receptor beta chains drawn from one sample of a study of control samples from healthy donors and cancer patients. Repertoires were generated with immunoSEQ multiplex PCR, while TCRdb's copy carries only in-frame clones and drops some. The repertoire holds 90,000 to 100,000 clones, with 79% as singletons. Sequencing was done on a sample of blood. These receptors all come from a woman in her 30s in good health. CDR3s include the opening cysteine and the closing phenylalanine or tryptophan. The D gene is left open where the match is weak. Rows give clone size only sometimes, using once, few, many, or a class for an expanded clone.

D gene: NA
J gene: TRBJ2-1
clone size: once
V gene: TRBV19
CDR3 protein: CASSWRDNEQFF
CDR3 DNA: TGTGCCAGTAGTTGGCGGGACAATGAGCAGTTCTTC

D gene: TRBD2
J gene: TRBJ2-3
clone size: NA
V gene: TRBV19
CDR3 protein: CASSMEGLAGGDTQYF
CDR3 DNA: TGTGCCAGTAGTATGGAAGGGCTAGCGGGAGGAGATACGCAGTATTTT

D gene: TRBD1
J gene: TRBJ2-7
clone size: NA
V gene: TRBV10-3
CDR3 protein: CAISESRGQDGEQYF
CDR3 DNA: TGTGCCATCAGTGAGTCCCGCGGACAGGATGGCGAGCAGTACTTC

D gene: NA
J gene: TRBJ2-3
clone size: NA
V gene: TRBV9
CDR3 protein: CASSVEGADTQYF
CDR3 DNA: TGTGCCAGCAGCGTAGAAGGGGCAGATACGCAGTATTTT

D gene: TRBD1
J gene: TRBJ1-2
clone size: NA
V gene: TRBV3-1/TRBV3-2
CDR3 protein: CASSRRQGAHYGYTF
CDR3 DNA: TGTGCCAGCAGCCGCCGCCAGGGGGCTCACTATGGCTACACCTTC

D gene: NA
J gene: TRBJ1-5
clone size: few
V gene: TRBV3-1/TRBV3-2
CDR3 protein: CASSLYRREEHF
CDR3 DNA: TGTGCCAGCAGCCTCTACCGAAGGGAGGAACATTTT

D gene: NA
J gene: TRBJ1-1
clone size: NA
V gene: TRBV7-2
CDR3 protein: CASSRDGRAAEAFF
CDR3 DNA: TGTGCCAGCAGCCGGGACGGCAGGGCCGCTGAAGCTTTCTTT

D gene: NA
J gene: TRBJ1-1
clone size: NA
V gene: TRBV10-3
CDR3 protein: CAISESGGENTEAFF
CDR3 DNA: TGTGCCATCAGTGAGTCGGGGGGGGAGAACACTGAAGCTTTCTTT

D gene: NA
J gene: TRBJ2-2
clone size: NA
V gene: TRBV6-4
CDR3 protein: CASSDGNTGELFF
CDR3 DNA: TGTGCCAGCAGTGACGGAAACACCGGGGAGCTGTTTTTT

D gene: NA
J gene: TRBJ1-1
clone size: NA
V gene: TRBV6-2/TRBV6-3
CDR3 protein: CASSYSGSGANTEAFF
CDR3 DNA: TGTGCCAGCAGTTACTCAGGGTCAGGGGCGAACACTGAAGCTTTCTTT

D gene: NA
J gene: TRBJ2-3
clone size: NA
V gene: TRBV7-8
CDR3 protein: CASSLYASPSNHTQYF
CDR3 DNA: TGTGCCAGCAGCTTATATGCTAGCCCCTCTAACCACACGCAGTATTTT

D gene: NA
J gene: TRBJ2-1
clone size: once
V gene: TRBV6-2/TRBV6-3
CDR3 protein: CASSYSAYSGEQFF
CDR3 DNA: TGTGCCAGCAGTTACTCGGCGTACAGCGGTGAGCAGTTCTTC

D gene: NA
J gene: TRBJ2-5
clone size: NA
V gene: TRBV4-3
CDR3 protein: CASSQDARTGQETQYF
CDR3 DNA: TGCGCCAGCAGCCAAGACGCCCGGACCGGGCAAGAGACCCAGTACTTC

D gene: NA
J gene: TRBJ2-3
clone size: NA
V gene: TRBV19
CDR3 protein: CASSTDRADTQYF
CDR3 DNA: TGTGCCAGTAGTACCGACCGTGCCGATACGCAGTATTTT

D gene: NA
J gene: TRBJ1-5
clone size: once
V gene: TRBV19
CDR3 protein: CASRHSRGSQPQHF
CDR3 DNA: TGTGCCAGTAGACACTCACGAGGGTCTCAGCCCCAGCATTTT

D gene: NA
J gene: TRBJ1-3
clone size: NA
V gene: TRBV6-2/TRBV6-3
CDR3 protein: CASSYNPGGARGNTIYF
CDR3 DNA: TGTGCCAGCAGTTACAACCCCGGGGGGGCAAGAGGAAACACCATATATTTT

D gene: NA
J gene: TRBJ2-1
clone size: NA
V gene: TRBV9
CDR3 protein: CASSVGGLQNNEQFF
CDR3 DNA: TGTGCCAGCAGCGTAGGAGGGCTTCAAAACAATGAGCAGTTCTTC

D gene: TRBD1
J gene: TRBJ1-2
clone size: few
V gene: TRBV12-5
CDR3 protein: CASGRDRDINYGYTF
CDR3 DNA: TGTGCTAGTGGGCGAGACAGGGACATTAACTATGGCTACACCTTC

D gene: NA
J gene: TRBJ1-2
clone size: NA
V gene: TRBV25-1
CDR3 protein: CASSENGVNYGYTF
CDR3 DNA: TGTGCTAGCAGTGAAAACGGGGTTAACTATGGCTACACCTTC

D gene: NA
J gene: TRBJ2-7
clone size: NA
V gene: TRBV10-3
CDR3 protein: CAISVTSRTGKHEQYF
CDR3 DNA: TGTGCCATCAGTGTAACCTCCCGGACGGGAAAGCACGAGCAGTACTTC

D gene: NA
J gene: TRBJ2-1
clone size: NA
V gene: TRBV10-1
CDR3 protein: CASSESIIRGNEQFF
CDR3 DNA: TGCGCCAGCAGTGAGTCGATAATTCGAGGGAATGAGCAGTTCTTC

D gene: NA
J gene: TRBJ2-7
clone size: once
V gene: TRBV5-5
CDR3 protein: CASSWVDSYEQYF
CDR3 DNA: TGTGCCAGCAGCTGGGTTGACTCCTACGAGCAGTACTTC

D gene: NA
J gene: TRBJ1-2
clone size: NA
V gene: TRBV5-6
CDR3 protein: CASSLERGARGYTF
CDR3 DNA: TGTGCCAGCAGCTTGGAGCGGGGGGCGCGTGGCTACACCTTC

D gene: NA
J gene: TRBJ2-7
clone size: NA
V gene: TRBV5-1
CDR3 protein: CASSFVQGPNEQYF
CDR3 DNA: TGCGCCAGCAGCTTTGTACAGGGTCCCAACGAGCAGTACTTC

D gene: NA
J gene: TRBJ1-1
clone size: NA
V gene: TRBV9
CDR3 protein: CASSPSPGMGTEAFF
CDR3 DNA: TGTGCCAGCAGCCCTTCCCCGGGTATGGGCACTGAAGCTTTCTTT

D gene: NA
J gene: TRBJ1-1
clone size: NA
V gene: TRBV6-1
CDR3 protein: CASSEMQGGVAFF
CDR3 DNA: TGTGCCAGCAGTGAAATGCAGGGCGGAGTAGCTTTCTTT

D gene: NA
J gene: TRBJ2-2
clone size: once
V gene: TRBV18
CDR3 protein: CASSRTANTGELFF
CDR3 DNA: TGTGCCAGCTCGCGGACAGCGAACACCGGGGAGCTGTTTTTT

D gene: NA
J gene: TRBJ2-1
clone size: NA
V gene: TRBV9
CDR3 protein: CASSEEQGHEQFF
CDR3 DNA: TGTGCCAGCAGCGAGGAACAGGGCCATGAGCAGTTCTTC

D gene: TRBD1
J gene: TRBJ1-2
clone size: NA
V gene: TRBV5-6
CDR3 protein: CASSRDRDNYGYTF
CDR3 DNA: TGTGCCAGCAGCCGGGACAGAGATAACTATGGCTACACCTTC

D gene: NA
J gene: TRBJ2-1
clone size: NA
V gene: TRBV2
CDR3 protein: CASSASYNEQFF
CDR3 DNA: TGTGCCAGCAGTGCTTCCTACAATGAGCAGTTCTTC

D gene: NA
J gene: TRBJ2-4
clone size: NA
V gene: TRBV27
CDR3 protein: CASSLFPGQSQYF
CDR3 DNA: TGTGCCAGCAGTTTATTTCCAGGACAGAGTCAGTACTTC

D gene: NA
J gene: TRBJ2-7
clone size: NA
V gene: TRBV12-3/TRBV12-4
CDR3 protein: CASSPDRSYEQYF
CDR3 DNA: TGTGCCAGCAGTCCGGACAGAAGTTACGAGCAGTACTTC

D gene: TRBD1
J gene: TRBJ1-1
clone size: NA
V gene: TRBV5-1
CDR3 protein: CASSHRGENTEAFF
CDR3 DNA: TGCGCCAGCAGCCACAGGGGGGAGAACACTGAAGCTTTCTTT

D gene: NA
J gene: TRBJ2-5
clone size: NA
V gene: TRBV7-8
CDR3 protein: CASSPRRSQETQYF
CDR3 DNA: TGTGCCAGCAGCCCGCGGAGGTCCCAAGAGACCCAGTACTTC

D gene: NA
J gene: TRBJ2-1
clone size: few
V gene: TRBV5-6
CDR3 protein: CASSEQRSENEQFF
CDR3 DNA: TGTGCCAGCAGCGAACAGCGATCGGAGAATGAGCAGTTCTTC

D gene: NA
J gene: TRBJ1-3
clone size: NA
V gene: TRBV7-8
CDR3 protein: CASSIVSGNTIYF
CDR3 DNA: TGTGCCAGCAGCATAGTCTCTGGAAACACCATATATTTT

D gene: TRBD1
J gene: TRBJ1-6
clone size: NA
V gene: TRBV18
CDR3 protein: CASSRDRKNSPLHF
CDR3 DNA: TGTGCCAGCTCAAGGGACAGGAAAAATTCACCCCTCCACTTT

D gene: NA
J gene: TRBJ1-3
clone size: NA
V gene: TRBV6-1
CDR3 protein: CASSAWVNKAGNTIYF
CDR3 DNA: TGTGCCAGCAGTGCTTGGGTGAACAAAGCTGGAAACACCATATATTTT

D gene: TRBD1
J gene: TRBJ2-1
clone size: NA
V gene: TRBV24-1
CDR3 protein: CATSDPGTGSEEQFF
CDR3 DNA: TGTGCCACCAGTGATCCCGGGACAGGGTCGGAGGAGCAGTTCTTC

D gene: TRBD1
J gene: TRBJ2-7
clone size: NA
V gene: TRBV5-1
CDR3 protein: CASSLGRGPPFTYEQYF
CDR3 DNA: TGCGCCAGCAGCTTGGGCAGGGGGCCCCCATTTACCTACGAGCAGTACTTC

D gene: NA
J gene: TRBJ1-1
clone size: few
V gene: TRBV2
CDR3 protein: CASSEGAAGPPEAFF
CDR3 DNA: TGTGCCAGCAGTGAGGGGGCGGCGGGACCTCCTGAAGCTTTCTTT

D gene: TRBD1
J gene: TRBJ1-1
clone size: NA
V gene: TRBV29-1
CDR3 protein: CSVEQGAGAFF
CDR3 DNA: TGCAGCGTAGAACAGGGGGCAGGGGCTTTCTTT

D gene: NA
J gene: TRBJ2-2
clone size: NA
V gene: TRBV4-3
CDR3 protein: CASSQDPGANTGELFF
CDR3 DNA: TGCGCCAGCAGCCAAGATCCGGGCGCGAACACCGGGGAGCTGTTTTTT

D gene: TRBD2
J gene: TRBJ2-3
clone size: NA
V gene: TRBV11-2
CDR3 protein: CASRGGDTQYF
CDR3 DNA: TGTGCCAGCAGGGGGGGGGATACGCAGTATTTT

D gene: NA
J gene: TRBJ1-4
clone size: NA
V gene: TRBV5-1
CDR3 protein: CASSSDGRGTNEKLFF
CDR3 DNA: TGCGCCAGCAGCTCCGACGGGAGAGGGACTAATGAAAAACTGTTTTTT

D gene: NA
J gene: TRBJ2-5
clone size: NA
V gene: TRBV3-1/TRBV3-2
CDR3 protein: CASGGRVLGETQYF
CDR3 DNA: TGTGCCAGCGGCGGCCGGGTCCTGGGAGAGACCCAGTACTTC

D gene: NA
J gene: TRBJ1-1
clone size: NA
V gene: TRBV30
CDR3 protein: CAWSKTGGTEAFF
CDR3 DNA: TGTGCCTGGAGTAAGACGGGAGGCACTGAAGCTTTCTTT

D gene: NA
J gene: TRBJ2-7
clone size: NA
V gene: TRBV27
CDR3 protein: CASSLHRQPYEQYF
CDR3 DNA: TGTGCCAGCAGTCTTCACAGACAGCCCTACGAGCAGTACTTC

D gene: TRBD1
J gene: TRBJ1-2
clone size: NA
V gene: TRBV7-8
CDR3 protein: CASSSDRGRIYGYTF
CDR3 DNA: TGTGCCAGCAGCTCGGACAGGGGACGTATCTATGGCTACACCTTC

D gene: NA
J gene: TRBJ2-2
clone size: NA
V gene: TRBV14
CDR3 protein: CASSHLLSELFF
CDR3 DNA: TGTGCCAGCAGCCACCTACTATCGGAGCTGTTTTTT

D gene: TRBD2
J gene: TRBJ2-5
clone size: NA
V gene: TRBV19
CDR3 protein: CASSIRREQETQYF
CDR3 DNA: TGTGCCAGTAGTATAAGGCGGGAGCAAGAGACCCAGTACTTC

D gene: NA
J gene: TRBJ2-1
clone size: NA
V gene: TRBV19
CDR3 protein: CASSLRVPYNEQFF
CDR3 DNA: TGTGCCAGCTCTCTCCGAGTCCCCTACAATGAGCAGTTCTTC

D gene: TRBD2
J gene: TRBJ2-1
clone size: NA
V gene: TRBV6-2/TRBV6-3
CDR3 protein: CASSYFLAGLEQFF
CDR3 DNA: TGTGCCAGCAGTTACTTTCTAGCGGGGTTAGAGCAGTTCTTC

D gene: NA
J gene: TRBJ1-6
clone size: once
V gene: TRBV19
CDR3 protein: CASTPVADYNSPLHF
CDR3 DNA: TGTGCCAGTACCCCGGTTGCGGACTATAATTCACCCCTCCACTTT

D gene: NA
J gene: TRBJ2-5
clone size: NA
V gene: TRBV19
CDR3 protein: CASSIGPQETQYF
CDR3 DNA: TGTGCCAGTAGTATTGGGCCCCAAGAGACCCAGTACTTC